This TCR beta chain was sequenced in a study of blood T cell repertoires in COVID-19. The CDR3 totals 15 residues. Germline CDR1 SGHKS, CDR2 YYEKEE (reference sequence). Deletions cut 3 bases from V and 1 base from J, with 13 bases between. This clone was found a few times. Sequencing used immunoSEQ multiplex PCR; TCRdb keeps in-frame clones, though not all of them. In the table there are some 170,000 clones, around 85% of which are singletons. The sample consisted of peripheral blood. The TCR originated in a man aged 60 to 69 with active or convalescent COVID-19. The chain recombines TRBV5-5 with TRBJ1-1; weak D call: TRBD1 (6 bases). CDR3 loop: CASSSQQGGNTEAFF. CDR3 DNA: TGTGCCAGCAGCTCCCAACAGGGCGGGAACACTGAAGCTTTCTTT.